Below, 17 T cell receptor beta chains from the same sample are listed, as sequenced in a study of shared clonotypes between healthy human individuals. Here immunoSEQ multiplex PCR was the method, and the copy in TCRdb shows in-frame clones only, minus some. The sample lists roughly 2.5 million clones; approximately 94% were seen once. The sample taken for sequencing was naive CD4+ T cells sorted from blood. The subset denotes: CD45RA+ positively selected. These receptors were taken from a man younger than 35 in good health.

Concerning this clone: This specimen includes other DNA sequences encoding the same CDR3. This chain connects TRBV7-9 to TRBJ2-5, with D unresolved. Germline assignment: CDR1 SEHNR and CDR2 FQNEAQ (reference sequence). The V end lost 2 bases, the J end lost 5 bases, and 6 bases lay between the germline ends. CDR3 length equals 12 residues. DNA of the CDR3: TGTGCCAGCAGCTTAAATTTGGAGACCCAGTACTTC. This gives the protein CASSLNLETQYF.

A remark on this clone: The germline gene is not matched at one end of the junction; a read error may be the cause. In the same sample, other DNA sequences code for this CDR3. V usage is TRBV7-7 and J usage is TRBJ2-5; a possible D gene is TRBD1 (5 bases). CDR1 is SSHAT and CDR2 is FNYEAQ in the germline V gene (reference sequence). This CDR3 has 13 amino acids. The CDR3 DNA reads TGTGCTAGCAGCTTAGGGGTCAGAGAGACCCAGTACTTC. Translated: CASSLGVRETQYF. The variable domain in full, completed from reference TRBV7-7 and TRBJ2-5, reads GAGVSQSPRYKVTKRGQDVTLRCDPISSHATLYWYQQALGQGPEFLTYFNYEAQPDKSGLPSDRFSAERPEGSISTLTIQRTEQRDSAMYRCASSLGVRETQYFGPGTRLLVL.

This clone came up a few times. This same CDR3 is encoded by further DNA sequences in the sample. CDR3 sequence reads: CASSEGGEKLFF. The CDR3 DNA is TGTGCCAGCAGCGAGGGAGGTGAAAAACTGTTTTTT. The chain carries TRBV2 and TRBJ1-4; D remains unclear. This CDR3 contains 12 residues. CDR1 is SNHLY, CDR2 FYNNEI, per germline. Trimming took off 6 bases at V and 7 bases at J, with 9 bases between the two ends. Full variable domain (remainder filled in from reference TRBV2 and TRBJ1-4): EPEVTQTPSHQVTQMGQEVILRCVPISNHLYFYWYRQILGQKVEFLVSFYNNEISEKSEIFDDQFSVERPDGSNFTLKIRSTKLEDSAMYFCASSEGGEKLFFGSGTQLSVL.

The count of this clone is one. V and J are TRBV10-2 and TRBJ1-4; TRBD1 matches 9 bases. Germline V gives CDR1 WSHSY, CDR2 SAAADI. The CDR3 runs to 15 residues. Losses at the gene ends were 8 bases for V and 5 bases for J; bases not matched to a gene: 9. CDR3 region: CASSLGTGRNEKLFF. CDR3 sequence (DNA): TGCGCCAGCTCCTTAGGGACAGGGAGAAATGAAAAACTGTTTTTT.

The J gene is TRBJ1-1, the V gene TRBV30; a weak D match, TRBD1 (6 bases). Germline V gene sequence: CDR1 GTSNPN, CDR2 SVGIG (reference sequence). The V end was cut by 4 bases, the J end by 1 base, with 13 bases between. The CDR3 is 14 residues long. The CDR3 DNA sequence: TGTGCCTGGAAGGGGAGACAGGCGAACACTGAAGCTTTCTTT. Translated: CAWKGRQANTEAFF.

The chain uses TRBV4-3 and TRBJ1-5; D remains unclear. The CDR3 is made up of 15 amino acids. V gave up 0 bases and J gave up 6 bases, with 12 bases separating them. CDR1 LGHNA and CDR2 YSLEER come from the germline V gene. CDR3 nucleotide sequence: TGCGCCAGCAGCCAAGAAGTAGGAGGGATTCAGCCCCAGCATTTT. This translates into CASSQEVGGIQPQHF.

This chain joins TRBV7-9 and TRBJ1-3; 8 nucleotides match TRBD1. CDR3 length: 15 amino acids. Germline CDR1 and CDR2: SEHNR and FQNEAQ (reference sequence). J was trimmed by 2 bases and V by 3 bases; bases with no gene match: 3. CDR3 DNA: TGTGCCAGCAGCTTGTCAGGGGGCCCTGGAAACACCATATATTTT. This codes for CASSLSGGPGNTIYF.

The chain couples TRBV7-2 to TRBJ2-5; possible D gene TRBD1, 6 bases. Germline CDR1 and CDR2: SGHTA and FQGNSA. Deletions cut 1 base from V and 5 bases from J, with 14 bases between. The CDR3 has 15 amino acids. This CDR3 reads CASSLDSSRGETQYF. The CDR3 DNA is TGTGCCAGCAGCTTAGATTCGTCTAGGGGGGAGACCCAGTACTTC. The full variable domain, in which reference TRBV7-2 and TRBJ2-5 provide the parts outside the CDR3, is GAGVSQSPSNKVTEKGKDVELRCDPISGHTALYWYRQSLGQGLEFLIYFQGNSAPDKSGLPSDRFSAERTGGSVSTLTIQRTQQEDSAVYLCASSLDSSRGETQYFGPGTRLLVL.

To note about this clone: The sample holds other DNA sequences that translate to the same CDR3. This rearrangement joins TRBV11-2 to TRBJ2-6; TRBD2 matches 8 bases. V was clipped by 5 bases and J by 1 base; unmatched bases: 1. Germline V gene sequence: CDR1 SGHAT, CDR2 FQNNGV. This CDR3 has 15 residues. In DNA form, the CDR3 reads TGTGCCAGCAGCACGGGAGGGTCTGGGGCCAACGTCCTGACTTTC. Its translation: CASSTGGSGANVLTF.

The gene calls are TRBV5-4 and TRBJ2-3, with TRBD1 matching over 8 bases. The CDR3 loop spans 16 amino acids. CDR1 SGHNT and CDR2 YYREEE come from the germline V gene (reference sequence). V was clipped by 1 base and J by 3 bases; unmatched bases: 7. The CDR3 reads CASSLKTGGRTDTQYF. In DNA, the CDR3 is TGTGCCAGCAGCTTGAAAACAGGGGGGAGGACAGATACGCAGTATTTT.

The gene calls are TRBV18 and TRBJ2-6; tentatively, D is TRBD1 or TRBD2 (6 bases each). The CDR3 runs 17 residues. Germline lookup yields CDR1 KGHSH and CDR2 LQKENI. V lost 3 bases, J lost 3 bases, and 15 bases lay in between. The CDR3 protein is CASSPANRDFGANVLTF. DNA of the CDR3: TGTGCCAGCTCACCGGCCAACAGGGACTTTGGGGCCAACGTCCTGACTTTC.

The rearrangement uses TRBV5-1 and TRBJ2-1, with 12 positions matching TRBD2. Germline V lookup: CDR1 SGHRS, CDR2 YFSETQ. The CDR3 consists of 18 residues. J gave up 9 bases and V 1 base, and 14 bases lay outside the gene matches. The CDR3 protein is CASSLTRLAGVQIGEQFF. Written as DNA, the CDR3 is TGCGCCAGCAGCTTGACACGACTAGCGGGAGTTCAGATAGGTGAGCAGTTCTTC. Full variable domain (remainder filled in from reference TRBV5-1 and TRBJ2-1): KAGVTQTPRYLIKTRGQQVTLSCSPISGHRSVSWYQQTPGQGLQFLFEYFSETQRNKGNFPGRFSGRQFSNSRSEMNVSTLELGDSALYLCASSLTRLAGVQIGEQFFGPGTRLTVL.

The genes are TRBV27 and TRBJ1-6; perhaps TRBD1 as D (6 bases). Germline lookup yields CDR1 MNHEY and CDR2 SMNVEV (reference sequence). CDR3 length: 14 amino acids. Between the trimmed V and J ends, which lost 5 bases and 8 bases, there was a span of 13 bases. The CDR3 nucleotides are TGTGCCAGCAGTCGGACAGCTCGGGATTCACCCCTCCACTTT. Its translation is CASSRTARDSPLHF.

The rearrangement joins TRBV7-8 to TRBJ2-7; D remains ambiguous. Trimming took 5 bases from V and 2 from J, leaving 7 bases between them. Germline loops: CDR1 SGHVS, CDR2 FQNEAQ. The CDR3 is 12 residues long. This CDR3 reads CASSLSTYEQYF. In DNA, the CDR3 is TGTGCCAGCAGCCTAAGTACCTACGAGCAGTACTTC. The whole variable domain, remainder taken from reference TRBV7-8 and TRBJ2-7, is GAGVSQSPRYKVAKRGQDVALRCDPISGHVSLFWYQQALGQGPEFLTYFQNEAQLDKSGLPSDRFFAERPEGSVSTLKIQRTQQEDSAVYLCASSLSTYEQYFGPGTRLTVT.

The rearrangement uses TRBV9 and TRBJ2-2; 8 bases fit TRBD2. The CDR3 covers 16 residues. The V and J ends lost 3 bases and 5 bases, in that order; junction bases with no gene match: 9. Per germline, CDR1 SGDLS and CDR2 YYNGEE. In DNA, the CDR3 is TGTGCCAGCAGCGCCCGCGGGACGGGGGGGACCGGGGAGCTGTTTTTT. Translating gives CASSARGTGGTGELFF. The whole variable domain, filled in from reference TRBV9 and TRBJ2-2, reads DSGVTQTPKHLITATGQRVTLRCSPRSGDLSVYWYQQSLDQGLQFLIQYYNGEERAKGNILERFSAQQFPDLHSELNLSSLELGDSALYFCASSARGTGGTGELFFGEGSRLTVL.

As concerns this clone: Other nucleotide sequences in the sample specify the same CDR3. The CDR3 region has the DNA TGTGCCAGCAGCGAGGCAGGGGGTTATGGCTACACCTTC. This gives the protein CASSEAGGYGYTF. The chain links TRBV6-1 to TRBJ1-2, with TRBD1 matching 7 bases. V lost 6 bases, J lost 5 bases, and 6 bases stayed unmatched. CDR3 length: 13 residues. Germline V gene lookup returns CDR1 MNHNS and CDR2 SASEGT.

Comment on this clone: The sample holds other DNA sequences that translate to the same CDR3. The chain joins TRBV7-2 to TRBJ2-2; 8 bases fit TRBD2. The length of the CDR3 is 15 residues. In germline, CDR1 is SGHTA, CDR2 FQGNSA. J gave up 5 bases and V 0 bases, and 2 bases lay outside the gene matches. CDR3 nucleotide sequence: TGTGCCAGCAGCTTAGCAGCGGGAGTAACCGGGGAGCTGTTTTTT. This codes for CASSLAAGVTGELFF. Together with reference TRBV7-2 and TRBJ2-2, the CDR3 gives the full variable domain: GAGVSQSPSNKVTEKGKDVELRCDPISGHTALYWYRQSLGQGLEFLIYFQGNSAPDKSGLPSDRFSAERTGGSVSTLTIQRTQQEDSAVYLCASSLAAGVTGELFFGEGSRLTVL.